The following is a T cell receptor beta chain sequence with its context. What it binds is not known. The germline CDR1 and CDR2 sequences are SGHDT and YYEEEE. The CDR3 covers 16 residues. This entry is derived from a study of T cells expressing NK-cell markers. Background on the study: Sorted T-cell subsets CD3+CD56+NKG2C+, CD3+CD56+NKG2C- and CD3+CD56-NKG2C+ were TCR beta-sequenced. Overall study findings and caveats: Of CD8+ T cells, 1.0-7.0% belonged to dominant NKG2C+ clonotypes in several donors. The same clonotypes also predominated in the CD3+CD56-NKG2C+ fraction of several donors.

TCRdb re-called the 5' RACE reads and catalogs CDR3 proteins one per entry, DNA excluded. The sample has 150,000 or so distinct CDR3 sequences, and its top ten clones hold around 37%. The source of this sequence is a woman aged 45-65 years in good health. Sequencing used blood T cells: a sorted CD56 or NKG2C T cell subset, CD4+ or CD8+ T cells, or bulk PBMC T cells (not recorded which). This sequence joins TRBV5-6 and TRBJ2-1; TCRdb's D call, TRBD2, is unchecked because there is no DNA. This CDR3 is CASSWVGAGGTNEQFF.